This is a list of T cell receptor beta chains from one sample in a study of patients and donors after allogeneic stem cell transplantation. TCRdb re-analysed the RT-PCR reads in MiXCR, keeping a single row per CDR3 protein. The table has a few hundred thousand distinct CDR3 sequences, roughly 15% seen once. Sequences were obtained from blood, either unsorted or a sorted T cell fraction (not recorded which). The receptors derive from a human donor who was either an allogeneic HSCT recipient or a stem cell or donor lymphocyte infusion donor (not recorded which). It is not recorded whose cells these are; they may come from a transplant donor. The CDR3 runs from the conserved cysteine through the conserved F or W. The D gene is left open where the match is weak. For some rows the clone size is stated as once, few or many, or as a class when expanded; others skip it.

J gene: TRBJ2-3; D gene: TRBD2; clone size: many; V gene: TRBV24-1; CDR3 protein: CATSEGAGVTDTQYF; CDR3 DNA: TGTGCCACCAGTGAGGGAGCGGGAGTCACAGATACGCAGTATTTT
J gene: TRBJ1-1; D gene: TRBD1; clone size: NA; V gene: TRBV20-1; CDR3 protein: CSSSRSFSGGTEAFF; CDR3 DNA: TGCAGTAGCTCTAGGTCCTTTTCAGGGGGAACTGAAGCTTTCTTT
J gene: TRBJ2-5; D gene: TRBD2; clone size: NA; V gene: TRBV18; CDR3 protein: CASSDGWLAGTTGETQYF; CDR3 DNA: TGTGCCAGCTCAGATGGGTGGCTAGCGGGGACGACCGGAGAGACCCAGTACTTC
J gene: TRBJ2-7; D gene: NA; clone size: many; V gene: TRBV3-1; CDR3 protein: CASSQDHAGRGYEQYF; CDR3 DNA: TGTGCCAGCAGCCAAGATCACGCGGGGAGAGGCTACGAGCAGTACTTC
J gene: TRBJ1-6; D gene: NA; clone size: many; V gene: TRBV29-1; CDR3 protein: CSVELDAGSPLHF; CDR3 DNA: TGCAGCGTTGAATTGGATGCTGGGTCACCCCTCCACTTT
J gene: TRBJ1-5; D gene: NA; clone size: few; V gene: TRBV3-1; CDR3 protein: CASSQDSGRNQPQHF; CDR3 DNA: TGTGCCAGCAGCCAAGATAGTGGACGGAATCAGCCCCAGCATTTT
J gene: TRBJ2-3; D gene: NA; clone size: NA; V gene: TRBV7-2; CDR3 protein: CASSLVSGDTQYF; CDR3 DNA: TGTGCCAGCAGCTTAGTAAGTGGGGATACGCAGTATTTT
J gene: TRBJ2-1; D gene: NA; clone size: NA; V gene: TRBV5-4; CDR3 protein: CASSLTSSNEQFF; CDR3 DNA: TGTGCCAGCAGCTTGACTAGCTCAAATGAGCAGTTCTTC
J gene: TRBJ1-2; D gene: NA; clone size: few; V gene: TRBV10-3; CDR3 protein: CAISDPMLAPGYGYTF; CDR3 DNA: TGTGCCATCAGTGACCCGATGTTGGCCCCGGGCTATGGCTACACCTTC
J gene: TRBJ2-7; D gene: TRBD2; clone size: many; V gene: TRBV30; CDR3 protein: CAWRGLAVPYEQYF; CDR3 DNA: TGTGCCTGGAGAGGACTAGCGGTTCCCTACGAGCAGTACTTC
J gene: TRBJ1-5; D gene: NA; clone size: NA; V gene: TRBV6-1; CDR3 protein: CASTRTAADNQPQHF; CDR3 DNA: TGTGCCAGCACCCGAACAGCTGCAGACAATCAGCCCCAGCATTTT
J gene: TRBJ2-3; D gene: NA; clone size: NA; V gene: TRBV7-9; CDR3 protein: CASSPHNEFSDTQYF; CDR3 DNA: TGTGCCAGCAGCCCACACAATGAGTTCTCAGATACGCAGTATTTT
J gene: TRBJ2-7; D gene: NA; clone size: many; V gene: TRBV4-2; CDR3 protein: CASSQGTGTGGQYF; CDR3 DNA: TGTGCCAGCAGCCAAGGCACTGGGACGGGCGGTCAGTACTTC
J gene: TRBJ1-2; D gene: NA; clone size: NA; V gene: TRBV27; CDR3 protein: CASNNAGGGYTF; CDR3 DNA: TGTGCCAGCAACAACGCCGGGGGGGGCTACACCTTC
J gene: TRBJ2-4; D gene: NA; clone size: few; V gene: TRBV21-1; CDR3 protein: CASSAWTVAKNIQYF; CDR3 DNA: TGTGCCAGCAGCGCCTGGACCGTAGCCAAAAACATTCAGTACTTC
J gene: TRBJ1-3; D gene: NA; clone size: NA; V gene: TRBV7-2; CDR3 protein: CASSLSGSDGDTIYF; CDR3 DNA: TGTGCCAGCAGCTTATCAGGGTCTGATGGGGACACCATATATTTT
J gene: TRBJ1-5; D gene: NA; clone size: few; V gene: TRBV7-2; CDR3 protein: CASSASGQARGAQHF; CDR3 DNA: TGTGCCAGCAGCGCCAGCGGGCAAGCTAGGGGAGCCCAGCATTTT
J gene: TRBJ2-3; D gene: NA; clone size: few; V gene: TRBV29-1; CDR3 protein: CSVVSQYTDTQYF; CDR3 DNA: TGCAGCGTTGTTAGCCAGTACACAGATACGCAGTATTTT
J gene: TRBJ2-2; D gene: NA; clone size: many; V gene: TRBV7-2; CDR3 protein: CASSPNLGVSGELFF; CDR3 DNA: TGTGCCAGCAGCCCCAACCTGGGGGTCTCCGGGGAGCTGTTTTTT
J gene: TRBJ2-3; D gene: NA; clone size: NA; V gene: TRBV11-3; CDR3 protein: CASSSLDRWRSTDTQYF; CDR3 DNA: TGTGCCAGCAGCTCCCTAGACAGATGGAGAAGCACAGATACGCAGTATTTT
J gene: TRBJ1-1; D gene: NA; clone size: many; V gene: TRBV7-8; CDR3 protein: CASSLVPKNTEAFF; CDR3 DNA: TGTGCCAGCAGCTTAGTGCCCAAGAACACTGAAGCTTTCTTT
J gene: TRBJ2-7; D gene: TRBD1; clone size: few; V gene: TRBV5-1; CDR3 protein: CASSWGQSGNQQYF; CDR3 DNA: TGCGCCAGCAGCTGGGGACAGTCCGGGAACCAGCAGTACTTC
J gene: TRBJ2-3; D gene: TRBD2; clone size: NA; V gene: TRBV20-1; CDR3 protein: CSAGGSGLAGSDTQYF; CDR3 DNA: TGCAGTGCTGGGGGGTCCGGACTAGCGGGGTCAGATACGCAGTATTTT
J gene: TRBJ1-2; D gene: TRBD1; clone size: NA; V gene: TRBV28; CDR3 protein: CASRSRGRGYGYTF; CDR3 DNA: TGTGCCAGCCGGTCCAGGGGGCGCGGCTATGGCTACACCTTC
J gene: TRBJ1-4; D gene: NA; clone size: NA; V gene: TRBV6-5; CDR3 protein: CASSYSGTTNEKLFF; CDR3 DNA: TGTGCCAGCAGTTACTCCGGGACGACTAATGAAAAACTGTTTTTT
J gene: TRBJ2-1; D gene: TRBD2; clone size: many; V gene: TRBV7-2; CDR3 protein: CASSSPWTSGGGTFF; CDR3 DNA: TGTGCCAGCAGCTCGCCCTGGACTAGCGGGGGGGGAACGTTCTTC
J gene: TRBJ1-1; D gene: NA; clone size: NA; V gene: TRBV19; CDR3 protein: CASSSLSMNTEAFF; CDR3 DNA: TGTGCCAGTAGTAGCTTAAGCATGAACACTGAAGCTTTCTTT
J gene: TRBJ2-5; D gene: NA; clone size: few; V gene: TRBV25-1; CDR3 protein: CASSGWGRETQYF; CDR3 DNA: TGTGCCAGCAGTGGGTGGGGGCGAGAGACCCAGTACTTC
J gene: TRBJ1-1; D gene: NA; clone size: few; V gene: TRBV29-1; CDR3 protein: CSVEGGPEWMNTEAFF; CDR3 DNA: TGCAGCGTTGAAGGGGGCCCGGAGTGGATGAACACTGAAGCTTTCTTT
J gene: TRBJ2-3; D gene: TRBD2; clone size: NA; V gene: TRBV20-1; CDR3 protein: CSAREGGTSHTQYF; CDR3 DNA: TGCAGTGCTAGAGAGGGGGGGACTAGCCATACGCAGTATTTT
J gene: TRBJ2-7; D gene: NA; clone size: NA; V gene: TRBV4-1; CDR3 protein: CASSQGAGTYEQYF; CDR3 DNA: TGCGCCAGCAGCCAAGGGGCAGGGACCTACGAGCAGTACTTC
J gene: TRBJ1-4; D gene: NA; clone size: NA; V gene: TRBV19; CDR3 protein: CASSIDPTATNEKLFF; CDR3 DNA: TGTGCCAGTAGTATAGATCCGACAGCAACTAATGAAAAACTGTTTTTT
J gene: TRBJ2-1; D gene: NA; clone size: many; V gene: TRBV5-1; CDR3 protein: CASSGGRISDAGEQFF; CDR3 DNA: TGCGCCAGCAGCGGTGGGCGGATATCGGACGCCGGGGAGCAGTTCTTC
J gene: TRBJ2-4; D gene: NA; clone size: NA; V gene: TRBV6-5; CDR3 protein: CASSSSAPKNIQYF; CDR3 DNA: TGTGCCAGCAGTTCTAGCGCCCCTAAAAACATTCAGTACTTC
J gene: TRBJ1-3; D gene: NA; clone size: many; V gene: TRBV7-9; CDR3 protein: CASSFGDGNTIYF; CDR3 DNA: TGTGCCAGCAGCTTTGGAGATGGAAACACCATATATTTT
J gene: TRBJ1-3; D gene: NA; clone size: few; V gene: TRBV15; CDR3 protein: CATSRGSAGGNTIYF; CDR3 DNA: TGTGCCACCAGCAGAGGGTCCGCGGGGGGAAACACCATATATTTT
J gene: TRBJ2-1; D gene: NA; clone size: NA; V gene: TRBV20-1; CDR3 protein: CSATFLGNEQFF; CDR3 DNA: TGCAGTGCTACATTCCTAGGCAATGAGCAGTTCTTC
J gene: TRBJ2-5; D gene: NA; clone size: few; V gene: TRBV5-1; CDR3 protein: CASSFITTGGGQETQYF; CDR3 DNA: TGCGCCAGCAGCTTTATTACAACGGGGGGCGGTCAGGAGACCCAGTACTTC
J gene: TRBJ2-1; D gene: TRBD2; clone size: many; V gene: TRBV12-3/TRBV12-4; CDR3 protein: CASSSGLAGDREQFF; CDR3 DNA: TGTGCCAGCAGTTCCGGACTAGCGGGGGATCGGGAGCAGTTCTTC
J gene: TRBJ2-3; D gene: NA; clone size: few; V gene: TRBV18; CDR3 protein: CASSPETGSHDTQYF; CDR3 DNA: TGTGCCAGCTCACCGGAAACGGGGAGTCATGATACGCAGTATTTT
J gene: TRBJ2-7; D gene: TRBD1; clone size: few; V gene: TRBV10-3; CDR3 protein: CAISGGTGVRHEQYF; CDR3 DNA: TGTGCCATCAGTGGGGGGACAGGGGTTCGCCACGAGCAGTACTTC
J gene: TRBJ1-3; D gene: NA; clone size: NA; V gene: TRBV20-1; CDR3 protein: CSASSSGPRTSSGNTIYF; CDR3 DNA: TGCAGTGCTAGTAGTTCGGGGCCTAGGACTTCCTCTGGAAACACCATATATTTT
J gene: TRBJ2-3; D gene: NA; clone size: few; V gene: TRBV7-2; CDR3 protein: CASSLTENTDTQYF; CDR3 DNA: TGTGCCAGCAGCTTAACAGAGAACACAGATACGCAGTATTTT
J gene: TRBJ2-7; D gene: TRBD1; clone size: many; V gene: TRBV12-3/TRBV12-4; CDR3 protein: CASSTGTGSYEQYF; CDR3 DNA: TGTGCCAGCAGTACCGGGACAGGATCCTACGAGCAGTACTTC